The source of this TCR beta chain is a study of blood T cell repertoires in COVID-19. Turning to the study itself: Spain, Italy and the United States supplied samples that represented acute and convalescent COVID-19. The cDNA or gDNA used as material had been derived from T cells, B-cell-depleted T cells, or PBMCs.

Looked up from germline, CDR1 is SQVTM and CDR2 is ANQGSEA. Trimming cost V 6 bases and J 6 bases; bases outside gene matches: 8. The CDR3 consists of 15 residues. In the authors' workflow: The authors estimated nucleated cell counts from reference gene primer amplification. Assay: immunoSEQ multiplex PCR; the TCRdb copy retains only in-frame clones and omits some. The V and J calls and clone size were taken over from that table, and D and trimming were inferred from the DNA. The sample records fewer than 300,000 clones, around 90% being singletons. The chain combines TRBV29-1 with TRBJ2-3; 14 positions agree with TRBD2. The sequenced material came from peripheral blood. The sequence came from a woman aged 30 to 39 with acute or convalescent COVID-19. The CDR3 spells CSVGLAGAGVDTQYF. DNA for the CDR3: TGCAGCGTGGGACTAGCGGGAGCTGGCGTGGATACGCAGTATTTT.